This TCR beta chain was observed in a study of regulatory T cells in long-lasting Graves disease. As for time point: newly diagnosed GD, antithyroid drugs for less than 3 months. There was RNA extracted from PBMCs, and the TCR library was made from it. This clonotype showed up just a few times. HTBI primers from iRepertoire and Arm-PCR of CDR3 regions yielded the TCR beta libraries. In TCRdb, the multiplex PCR reads were re-called with MiXCR into one record per CDR3 protein. The sample yields 350,000 to 500,000 distinct CDR3 sequences, 11% to 15% seen once. This sample was shared with a second study, whose subject was T cells in Graves' hyperthyroidism and ophthalmopathy.

The receptor was isolated from a woman in her 50s with Graves disease. This specimen consisted of peripheral blood mononuclear cells (PBMCs), obtained at new diagnosis, from a patient treated with antithyroid drugs.

Written as DNA, the CDR3 is TGCAGTGCTAGAGAGTATGGCTACACCTTC. Translating gives CSAREYGYTF. This chain links TRBV20-1 with TRBJ1-2; D unclear. CDR3 length: 10 residues. V lost 0 bases, J lost 5 bases, and 1 base lay in between. The germline V gene has CDR1 DFQATT and CDR2 SNEGSKA (reference sequence).